Following are 24 T cell receptor beta chains from one sample sequenced in a study of regulatory T cells in long-lasting Graves disease. Indicated time point: newly diagnosed GD, antithyroid drugs for less than 3 months. The authors made the TCR library using RNA they extracted from PBMCs. Construction of TCR beta libraries relied on iRepertoire HTBI primers and on Arm-PCR targeting CDR3 regions. TCRdb analysed the multiplex PCR reads with MiXCR anew, one entry per CDR3 protein. The sample consists of hundreds of thousands of distinct CDR3 sequences, 15% to 20% of them appearing once. Another study also made use of these data, one on T cells in Graves' hyperthyroidism and ophthalmopathy.

The material sequenced was peripheral blood mononuclear cells (PBMCs), taken at new diagnosis, from a patient treated with antithyroid drugs. The receptors come from a man aged 40-49 years with Graves disease.

This clonotype showed up just a few times. The chain links TRBV9 to TRBJ2-2; D unclear. The V gene lost 1 base and the J gene lost 6 bases, with 10 bases spanning the gap. The CDR3 covers 14 residues. Germline CDR1 is SGDLS and CDR2 is YYNGEE. The CDR3 is CASSVRPSAGELFF. CDR3 coding DNA: TGTGCCAGCAGCGTAAGGCCCTCCGCCGGGGAGCTGTTTTTT.

Turning to this clonotype: Given a much more abundant clone one base away, this may be a read error. This sequence joins TRBV2 and TRBJ1-1; 7 bases agree with TRBD1. Germline assignment: CDR1 SNHLY and CDR2 FYNNEI. With V trimmed by 7 bases and J by 1 base, 6 bases remained unmatched. CDR3 length equals 14 residues. The CDR3 sequence: CASNDRATNTEAFF. The CDR3 DNA reads TGTGCCAGCAATGACAGGGCGACGAACACTGAAGCTTTCTTT.

The sample holds a few counts of this clonotype. One base away lies a much larger clone, so this may be a sequencing read error. V gene TRBV5-4 combines with J gene TRBJ2-3; D is undetermined. Trimming took off 4 bases at V and 0 bases at J, with 9 bases between the two ends. CDR1 and CDR2 (germline): SGHNT, YYREEE (reference sequence). CDR3 length: 14 amino acids. The CDR3, as DNA: TGTGCCAGCAGCACGGACGGGAGCACAGATACGCAGTATTTT. This sequence encodes CASSTDGSTDTQYF.

This clonotype was detected many times. The chain employs TRBV2 and TRBJ2-7; 9 positions match TRBD1. CDR1 SNHLY and CDR2 FYNNEI come from the germline V gene. This CDR3 comprises 13 residues. Trimming cost V 9 bases and J 3 bases; bases outside gene matches: 6. The CDR3: CARGGQGDYEQYF. As DNA, the CDR3 is TGTGCCAGGGGGGGACAGGGAGACTACGAGCAGTACTTC.

This clonotype occurred a few times. The chain links TRBV10-2 to TRBJ1-1; D may be TRBD1 (5 bases). Trimming took 9 bases from V and 5 from J, leaving 22 bases between them. This CDR3 has 15 residues. CDR1 and CDR2 from the germline V gene are WSHSY and SAAADI. This chain's CDR3 is CASRSQLGVWTEAFF. The CDR3 DNA is TGCGCCAGTCGATCCCAGCTGGGGGTTTGGACTGAAGCTTTCTTT.

In regard to this clonotype: One base away lies a much larger clone, so this may be a sequencing read error. The chain links TRBV20-1 to TRBJ2-1; D is undetermined. Germline V gene data show CDR1 as DFQATT and CDR2 as SNEGSKA (reference sequence). The germline V and J ends were trimmed by 6 bases and 12 bases, with 21 bases remaining between them. This CDR3 is 13 amino acids long. CDR3 region: CSARLGYPGGQFF. The CDR3 DNA follows: TGCAGTGCGAGGTTAGGGTACCCCGGCGGGCAGTTCTTC.

In this sample, this clonotype turned up many times. The J gene is TRBJ1-2, the V gene TRBV2; D gene ambiguous. Germline V gene lookup returns CDR1 SNHLY and CDR2 FYNNEI. This CDR3 comprises 12 residues. Trimming pared 6 bases from V and 3 bases from J, leaving 8 bases between. CDR3 protein: CASSDLYYGYTF. Written as DNA, the CDR3 is TGTGCCAGCAGCGACCTATACTATGGCTACACCTTC.

This chain uses TRBV20-1 with TRBJ1-2; D is ambiguous. V was clipped by 3 bases and J by 2 bases, with 16 bases between them. This CDR3 comprises 15 residues. From germline, CDR1 is DFQATT and CDR2 SNEGSKA (reference sequence). CDR3 bases: TGCAGTGCTAGGTCCTGGGTACGGGAGAACTATGGCTACACCTTC. Its protein is CSARSWVRENYGYTF.

This clonotype was seen ten or more times. The chain uses TRBV19 and TRBJ2-7; 9 bases map to TRBD1. V lost 5 bases to trimming and J lost 2 bases; unmatched junction nucleotides: 4. The CDR3 extends over 14 amino acids. The germline gives CDR1 LNHDA, CDR2 SQIVND (reference sequence). CDR3 loop: CASSGRTGAYEQYF. CDR3 DNA sequence: TGTGCCAGTAGTGGCCGGACAGGGGCCTACGAGCAGTACTTC.

This clonotype was picked up many times. The V call is TRBV4-3, the J call TRBJ2-1; possible D gene TRBD1, 6 bases. From germline, CDR1 is LGHNA and CDR2 YSLEER. The CDR3 spans 15 residues. V was trimmed by 3 bases and J by 4 bases, leaving 13 bases between them. CDR3 bases: TGCGCCAGCAGCCATACATCCGGACAGTACAATGAGCAGTTCTTC. Residues: CASSHTSGQYNEQFF.

This clonotype was observed many times. The chain couples TRBV20-1 to TRBJ1-5, with D perhaps TRBD1 (5 bases). Germline assignment: CDR1 DFQATT and CDR2 SNEGSKA (reference sequence). The CDR3 covers 12 residues. V was trimmed by 6 bases and J by 1 base, leaving 7 bases between them. Here the CDR3 DNA reads TGCAGTGCACGGGACAGCAATCAGCCCCAGCATTTT. As protein: CSARDSNQPQHF.

This clonotype was recorded only once. The chain has TRBV2 and TRBJ1-1; D not certain. CDR3 length: 13 residues. V was clipped by 11 bases and J by 1 base, with 14 bases between them. Per germline, CDR1 SNHLY and CDR2 FYNNEI. This chain's CDR3 is CADTMEGNTEAFF. The CDR3 DNA follows: TGTGCCGACACCATGGAAGGGAACACTGAAGCTTTCTTT.

J is TRBJ2-7 and V is TRBV20-1; the D call may be TRBD1 or TRBD2 (5 bases each). CDR1 DFQATT and CDR2 SNEGSKA come from the germline V gene (reference sequence). Deletions cut 6 bases from V and 3 bases from J, with 21 bases between. There are 15 residues in the CDR3. The CDR3 sequence: CSADDQGRDNYEQYF. The CDR3 nucleotides read TGCAGTGCCGACGATCAGGGACGCGACAACTACGAGCAGTACTTC.

This clonotype has at least ten counts. The V call is TRBV14, the J call TRBJ1-1; D unclear. Per germline, CDR1 SGHDN and CDR2 FVKESK. The CDR3 has 14 amino acids. The V end lost 0 bases, the J end lost 3 bases, and 8 bases lay between the germline ends. The CDR3 bases are TGTGCCAGCAGCCAAGATTGGGCCCACACTGAAGCTTTCTTT. This encodes CASSQDWAHTEAFF.

This clonotype showed up many times. This chain uses TRBV27 with TRBJ2-7, with a weak D call TRBD1 (6 bases). V dropped 3 bases and J dropped 4 bases, with 13 bases sitting between them. Germline CDR1 reads MNHEY; CDR2 reads SMNVEV (reference sequence). This CDR3 has 14 amino acids. For the CDR3, the DNA is TGTGCCAGCAGTTTGAGGGGGAGTAGATACGAGCAGTACTTC. Translating gives CASSLRGSRYEQYF.

The V gene is TRBV24-1, the J gene TRBJ2-5, with D perhaps TRBD1 or TRBD2 (8 bases each). Germline V gives CDR1 KGHDR, CDR2 SFDVKD. Trimming took off 0 bases at V and 5 bases at J, with 21 bases between the two ends. This CDR3 has 18 residues. The CDR3 bases are TGTGCCACCAGTGATTTGCGGGAGGGGGATGGACAGGGTGAGACCCAGTACTTC. Its protein product is CATSDLREGDGQGETQYF.

V gene TRBV7-8 combines with J gene TRBJ2-3; 12 bases agree with TRBD2. Germline assignment: CDR1 SGHVS and CDR2 FQNEAQ. This CDR3 is 18 amino acids long. V dropped 5 bases and J dropped 0; count of bases not matched to a gene: 9. The CDR3 nucleotides read TGTGCCAGCAGCGAAGGACTAGCGGGGATTACTAGCACAGATACGCAGTATTTT. Encoded protein: CASSEGLAGITSTDTQYF.

The V and J genes are TRBV6-4 and TRBJ1-2; the D is unclear. CDR1 MRHNA and CDR2 SNTAGT come from the germline V gene. This CDR3 region has 14 residues. V was clipped by 3 bases and J by 6 bases, with 14 bases between them. The DNA for the CDR3 is TGTGCCAGCAGTGAATTGGGGTTCGGGAATGGCTACACCTTC. This codes for CASSELGFGNGYTF.

This clonotype was seen repeatedly, ten times or more. This sequence joins TRBV30 and TRBJ1-2; 8 bases fit TRBD1. This CDR3 spans 13 amino acids. V shed 2 bases and J 7 bases; nucleotides not matched to a gene: 6. The germline CDR1 and CDR2 sequences are GTSNPN and SVGIG (reference sequence). The CDR3 loop is CAWSLGQGVGYTF. The CDR3 DNA is TGTGCCTGGAGTCTAGGACAGGGAGTTGGCTACACCTTC.

This clonotype was recorded a few times. This chain uses TRBV20-1 with TRBJ1-6; possible D gene TRBD1, 6 bases. The V and J ends lost 1 base and 4 bases respectively, with 14 bases between them. The germline V gene encodes CDR1 DFQATT and CDR2 SNEGSKA (reference sequence). This CDR3 comprises 16 residues. CDR3 in amino acids: CSARASGVGYNSPLHF. In nucleotides, the CDR3 is TGCAGTGCTAGAGCCTCAGGGGTTGGGTATAATTCACCCCTCCACTTT.

This clonotype was found many times. The V call is TRBV20-1, the J call TRBJ1-5; unclear D gene. The CDR3 totals 14 residues. Germline CDR1 is DFQATT and CDR2 is SNEGSKA (reference sequence). Trimming cost V 6 bases and J 7 bases, with 19 bases left between them. The CDR3 sequence is CSASPLNQGQPQHF. As DNA, the CDR3 is TGCAGTGCAAGTCCCCTCAATCAAGGACAGCCCCAGCATTTT.

The rearrangement joins TRBV10-3 to TRBJ2-3; D gene ambiguous. Germline V gene lookup returns CDR1 ENHRY and CDR2 SYGVKD. Between the trimmed V and J ends, which lost 10 bases and 6 bases, there was a span of 11 bases. CDR3 length: 11 amino acids. The CDR3 spells CATMIADTQYF. CDR3 coding DNA: TGTGCCACCATGATCGCCGATACGCAGTATTTT.

This clonotype was seen many times. This chain connects TRBV4-2 to TRBJ2-7, with 8 bases aligning to TRBD1. The CDR3 contains 15 residues. CDR1 LGHNA and CDR2 YNFKEQ come from the germline V gene. Trimming at V came to 0 bases and at J to 4 bases, leaving 5 bases not matched to a gene. This chain's CDR3 is CASSQDGTGSYEQYF. The CDR3 DNA follows: TGTGCCAGCAGCCAAGATGGGACAGGTTCTTACGAGCAGTACTTC.

This chain connects TRBV20-1 to TRBJ2-7, with D possibly called TRBD1 or TRBD2 (5 bases each). The CDR3 loop spans 14 amino acids. Trimming pared 2 bases from V and 7 bases from J, leaving 18 bases between. Germline V gene sequence: CDR1 DFQATT, CDR2 SNEGSKA (reference sequence). CDR3: CSARIPGPDYEQYF. CDR3 coding DNA: TGCAGTGCTAGAATCCCGGGACCAGACTATGAGCAGTACTTC.